This T cell receptor (beta chain) appears in the sequencing data of a study of cytomegalovirus exposure and HLA in healthy donors. Study-level results: Sequencing artifact likely explains a cluster of highly shared sequence variants.

This clone was picked up a small number of times. Its cognate antigen is unknown. Germline-derived CDR1 and CDR2 are SGHNT and YYREEE (reference sequence). This CDR3 contains 15 residues. The V end was cut by 3 bases, the J end by 2 bases, with 13 bases between. With 60 Vbeta and 13 Jbeta primers, the PCR was carried out. Assay: immunoSEQ multiplex PCR; the TCRdb copy retains only in-frame clones and omits some. In the table there are 85,000 to 120,000 clones, around 75% of which are singletons. The sequenced material came from PBMCs. This TCR came from a female donor in good health and CMV-seronegative. The chain recombines TRBV5-4 with TRBJ2-3, with a possible D match to TRBD1 (5 bases). The CDR3 loop reads CASSYRAGLTDTQYF. The CDR3 DNA sequence: TGTGCCAGCAGCTATAGGGCAGGGCTCACAGATACGCAGTATTTT.